Shown below are 27 T cell receptor beta chains from a single sample sequenced in a study of beta chain features in type 1 diabetes (dated by TCRdb to 2016 to 2019). The library was produced with the immunoSEQ multiplex PCR assay. The High Capacity cDNA Reverse Transcription Kit was used to reverse transcribe all of the isolated RNA, meaning that expressed TCRB transcripts were what got sequenced. This is the immuneACCESS table as TCRdb keeps it, with only in-frame sequences that have V and J called. A part of the clones is gone; compared with another copy, unresolved V genes explain less than half, and the rest is unexplained. The sample table holds about 150,000 clones, of which around 8.5% were seen once. The top ten hold 0.55% to 0.65% of the sample. Sequenced material: central memory CD4+ T cells from blood. The receptor set was obtained from a young man in good health.

This clone was seen only a few times. CDR3 sequence (DNA): TGTGCCAGTAGGGCTCCGGGGTTGATCTATGGCTACACCTTC. It is translated as CASRAPGLIYGYTF. The rearrangement uses TRBV19 and TRBJ1-2; D is uncertain. From germline, CDR1 is LNHDA and CDR2 SQIVND (reference sequence). V gave up 6 bases and J gave up 4 bases, with 15 bases separating them. This CDR3 has 14 amino acids.

The V and J genes are TRBV6-5 and TRBJ1-5; D remains ambiguous. This CDR3 is 13 amino acids long. V lost 0 bases and J 7 bases, leaving 7 bases between the germline ends. Germline CDR1 MNHEY, CDR2 SVGAGI. The CDR3 reads CASSYSPGQPQHF. The CDR3 nucleotides read TGTGCCAGCAGTTACTCGCCGGGGCAGCCCCAGCATTTT.

The chain links TRBV4-3 to TRBJ2-7, with 8 bases matching TRBD2. V shed 1 base, J shed 3 bases, and the junction held 5 bases outside the gene matches. Per the germline V gene, CDR1 is LGHNA and CDR2 is YSLEER. CDR3 length: 15 residues. The CDR3 reads CASSQALAVNYEQYF. In DNA form, the CDR3 reads TGCGCCAGCAGCCAAGCACTAGCGGTAAACTACGAGCAGTACTTC.

This clone was seen a few times. The rearrangement links TRBV4-2 to TRBJ2-2; 11 bases are shared with TRBD2. V trimming: 4 bases; J trimming: 3 bases; junction bases outside the gene matches: 10. Germline-derived CDR1 and CDR2 are LGHNA and YNFKEQ. The CDR3 runs 18 residues. In DNA, the CDR3 is TGTGCCAGCAGCCCGAGACTAGCGGGGAGGTTAGACACCGGGGAGCTGTTTTTT. Protein product: CASSPRLAGRLDTGELFF.

Here the CDR3 reads CASRGATEAFF. CDR3 sequence (DNA): TGTGCCAGCAGGGGGGCCACTGAAGCTTTCTTT. This rearrangement joins TRBV25-1 to TRBJ1-1; maybe TRBD1 (6 bases). Germline CDR1 is MGHDK and CDR2 is SYGVNS. There are 11 residues in the CDR3. V lost 6 bases and J 4 bases, leaving 6 bases between the germline ends.

A few counts support this clone. V is TRBV30 and J is TRBJ2-3; possibly TRBD1 for D (6 bases). Germline values: CDR1 GTSNPN, CDR2 SVGIG (reference sequence). This CDR3 spans 14 amino acids. V lost 2 bases and J 2 bases, leaving 11 bases between the germline ends. The CDR3 protein is CAWSIGDTTDTQYF. CDR3 coding DNA: TGTGCCTGGAGTATTGGGGACACCACAGATACGCAGTATTTT.

This sequence joins TRBV5-4 and TRBJ2-5; 14 bases align to TRBD2. From germline, CDR1 is SGHNT and CDR2 YYREEE (reference sequence). With 4 bases clipped from V and 4 bases from J, the junction kept 9 bases outside the gene matches. The CDR3 length is 17 residues. In nucleotides, the CDR3 is TGTGCCAGCAGCCCGGGACTAGCGGGAGATCTGGGAGAGACCCAGTACTTC. This gives the protein CASSPGLAGDLGETQYF.

This clone was observed a handful of times. The rearrangement uses TRBV18 and TRBJ1-1; D not certain. Germline CDR1 and CDR2: KGHSH and LQKENI. V dropped 4 bases and J dropped 3 bases, with 18 bases sitting between them. The CDR3 spans 16 residues. The CDR3 DNA is TGTGCCAGCTCACGCTACTCCCGGGTGGCCGACACTGAAGCTTTCTTT. Protein product: CASSRYSRVADTEAFF. Looking up the rest from reference TRBV18 and TRBJ1-1 gives the full variable domain: NAGVMQNPRHLVRRRGQEARLRCSPMKGHSHVYWYRQLPEEGLKFMVYLQKENIIDESGMPKERFSAEFPKEGPSILRIQQVVRGDSAAYFCASSRYSRVADTEAFFGQGTRLTVV.

This clone was counted only a few times. The chain joins TRBV10-3 to TRBJ2-5, with D possibly TRBD2 on 6 matching bases. There are 14 residues in the CDR3. From germline, CDR1 is ENHRY and CDR2 SYGVKD. Deletions cut 6 bases from V and 2 bases from J, with 13 bases between. The CDR3 DNA reads TGTGCCATCAGCCCCACTGGGGGGCAAGAGACCCAGTACTTC. Amino acid sequence: CAISPTGGQETQYF.

This clone occurred a few times. The V call is TRBV6-1, the J call TRBJ2-5, with D tentatively TRBD1 (6 bases). CDR1 MNHNS and CDR2 SASEGT come from the germline V gene. This CDR3 region has 14 residues. V gave up 4 bases and J gave up 5 bases, with 14 bases separating them. As DNA, the CDR3 is TGTGCCAGCAGTGCAACAGGGTTGAGGGAGACCCAGTACTTC. Residues: CASSATGLRETQYF.

The chain joins TRBV7-8 to TRBJ2-1; 9 nucleotides line up with TRBD2. The germline gives CDR1 SGHVS, CDR2 FQNEAQ. V shed 5 bases, J shed 4 bases, and the junction held 9 bases outside the gene matches. CDR3 size: 16 residues. CDR3 nucleotides: TGTGCCAGCAGCCGGCTCAGCGGGGGGAGTTACAATGAGCAGTTCTTC. Translating it yields CASSRLSGGSYNEQFF.

This chain links TRBV9 with TRBJ1-2; TRBD1 is a possible D gene (6 bases). The ends were cut back, 4 bases at V and 5 bases at J, with 12 bases in the middle. Germline values: CDR1 SGDLS, CDR2 YYNGEE. CDR3 length: 13 residues. As DNA, the CDR3 is TGTGCCAGCAGCCCCGACCAGGGGTATGGCTACACCTTC. Translated: CASSPDQGYGYTF.

This clone was detected only a few times. This chain connects TRBV28 to TRBJ1-1; the D gene is possibly TRBD1 (6 bases). This CDR3 has 16 amino acids. Germline CDR1 MDHEN, CDR2 SYDVKM. The V gene lost 4 bases and the J gene lost 1 base, with 16 bases spanning the gap. CDR3: CASSSPGGAGNTEAFF. DNA of the CDR3: TGTGCCAGCAGTTCCCCCGGGGGGGCAGGGAACACTGAAGCTTTCTTT.

The chain joins TRBV7-8 to TRBJ2-7, with D possibly TRBD2 on 6 matching bases. Germline V gene sequence: CDR1 SGHVS, CDR2 FQNEAQ. Trimming removed 0 bases from V and 1 base from J, with 10 bases in between. The CDR3 has 15 residues. CDR3 sequence reads: CASSLARGRSYEQYF. The CDR3 DNA follows: TGTGCCAGCAGCTTAGCGCGGGGTAGGTCCTACGAGCAGTACTTC.

The table lists this clone with a few counts. This chain uses TRBV7-2 with TRBJ2-1; 8 positions match TRBD2. The CDR3 is 15 residues long. CDR1 and CDR2 from the germline V gene are SGHTA and FQGNSA. J gave up 5 bases and V 3 bases, and 6 bases lay outside the gene matches. The CDR3 region has the DNA TGTGCCAGCAGCTTCGTAGCGGGGCGACACAATGAGCAGTTCTTC. Translated, it gives CASSFVAGRHNEQFF.

This clone was found a few times. The J gene is TRBJ1-5, the V gene TRBV7-2, with 10 nucleotides matching TRBD1. V was clipped by 3 bases and J by 4 bases; unmatched bases: 3. Germline-derived CDR1 and CDR2 are SGHTA and FQGNSA. The length of the CDR3 is 15 residues. CDR3 DNA: TGTGCCAGCAGCTTCGACAGGGGGCGGAATCAGCCCCAGCATTTT. It yields the protein CASSFDRGRNQPQHF.

A few counts support this clone. Other DNA sequences in this sample translate to the same CDR3. This chain connects TRBV4-3 to TRBJ2-1; unclear D gene. This CDR3 contains 14 residues. Germline V gene sequence: CDR1 LGHNA, CDR2 YSLEER. V lost 0 bases and J 1 base, leaving 4 bases between the germline ends. CDR3 coding DNA: TGCGCCAGCAGCCAAGAGAGGTCCTACAATGAGCAGTTCTTC. It codes for CASSQERSYNEQFF.

This clone was observed many times. This chain uses TRBV7-9 with TRBJ1-1, with D tentatively TRBD1 (6 bases). V dropped 7 bases and J dropped 5 bases, with 14 bases sitting between them. The CDR3 length is 13 residues. The germline gives CDR1 SEHNR, CDR2 FQNEAQ (reference sequence). CDR3 residues: CASKEGGRTEAFF. The CDR3 DNA reads as TGTGCCAGCAAAGAGGGGGGGCGAACTGAAGCTTTCTTT.

The chain recombines TRBV19 with TRBJ1-2, with a weak D call TRBD1 (5 bases). This CDR3 is built from 15 residues. Germline assignment: CDR1 LNHDA and CDR2 SQIVND (reference sequence). V lost 7 bases to trimming and J lost 2 bases, with 17 bases between them. The CDR3 region has the DNA TGTGCCAGTACTCATAGGACAAATTCAAACTATGGCTACACCTTC. Translated, it gives CASTHRTNSNYGYTF.

Only a few counts were recorded for this clone. The J gene is TRBJ1-1, the V gene TRBV18; no reliable D call. The CDR3 length is 13 residues. V was pared by 2 bases and J by 0 bases, with 4 bases between. Germline lookup yields CDR1 KGHSH and CDR2 LQKENI. The CDR3 protein is CASSPSLNTEAFF. CDR3 nucleotides: TGTGCCAGCTCACCAAGCCTGAACACTGAAGCTTTCTTT.

The chain has TRBV19 and TRBJ1-2; tentative D call: TRBD1 (5 bases). The CDR3 totals 14 residues. V lost 0 bases and J lost 7, with 12 bases in between. From germline, CDR1 is LNHDA and CDR2 SQIVND (reference sequence). The CDR3, as DNA: TGTGCCAGTAGTATAGACCAGGGTTACTCTGGCTACACCTTC. It translates to CASSIDQGYSGYTF.

This clone was counted only a few times. This chain links TRBV30 with TRBJ2-3; TRBD1 aligns across 11 bases. The CDR3 is made up of 15 amino acids. Germline trimming cut 8 bases from V and 3 bases from J; bases unmatched to any gene: 10. Germline V gene sequence: CDR1 GTSNPN, CDR2 SVGIG (reference sequence). The CDR3, as DNA: TGTGCCACCCAAACCGGGACAGGGGGAACAGATACGCAGTATTTT. It translates to CATQTGTGGTDTQYF.

This clone was found a few times. This chain uses TRBV30 with TRBJ1-6; 7 bases fit TRBD1. Looked up from germline, CDR1 is GTSNPN and CDR2 is SVGIG (reference sequence). The CDR3 spans 13 residues. The DNA for the CDR3 is TGTGCTGCAAGGGACAGTAATAATTCACCCCTCCACTTT. This sequence encodes CAARDSNNSPLHF.

This clone has ten or more counts. The rearrangement links TRBV29-1 to TRBJ1-1; D not resolved. V lost 8 bases, J lost 0 bases, and 16 bases lay in between. The CDR3 runs to 14 residues. Germline CDR1 is SQVTM and CDR2 is ANQGSEA. CDR3 residues: CSTDQRFMNTEAFF. The CDR3 nucleotides are TGCAGCACTGACCAGCGATTTATGAACACTGAAGCTTTCTTT.

The chain couples TRBV27 to TRBJ2-1; 13 nucleotides match TRBD2. This CDR3 comprises 16 residues. Germline loops: CDR1 MNHEY, CDR2 SMNVEV (reference sequence). The V segment lost 4 bases and the J segment 3 bases; nucleotides outside the gene matches: 3. The chain's CDR3 is CASSSGLAGLYNEQFF. CDR3 in DNA: TGTGCCAGCAGTTCGGGACTAGCGGGGCTCTACAATGAGCAGTTCTTC.

V is TRBV6-1 and J is TRBJ2-7; D gene unclear. CDR3 length equals 12 residues. The V end was cut by 2 bases, the J end by 3 bases, with 5 bases between. Germline lookup yields CDR1 MNHNS and CDR2 SASEGT. CDR3 in DNA: TGTGCCAGCAGTGAAACCAGCTACGAGCAGTACTTC. Translated, it gives CASSETSYEQYF.

The table lists this clone with many counts. This chain uses TRBV6-6 with TRBJ2-3; the D gene is possibly TRBD2 (6 bases). Germline lookup yields CDR1 MNHNY and CDR2 SVGAGI (reference sequence). This CDR3 is 15 amino acids long. V lost 0 bases to trimming and J lost 0 bases, with 7 bases between them. The CDR3 is CASSYSAGSTDTQYF. The CDR3 DNA reads TGTGCCAGCAGTTACTCGGCGGGGAGCACAGATACGCAGTATTTT.